The clone carrying this T cell receptor beta chain has more than one count but fewer than ten. What it binds is unknown. The data were taken from a study of early T cells in non-severe SARS-CoV-2 infection. On the study more broadly: From unsorted whole blood, bulk RNA was sequenced, and the chains remained unpaired.

Germline loops: CDR1 SGHRS, CDR2 YFSETQ. V was clipped by 0 bases and J by 2 bases, with 9 bases between them. The CDR3 is 14 amino acids. Molecules of cDNA were individually given unique molecular identifiers that were attached to them. TCRdb re-derived calls from the 5' RACE reads in MiXCR, one entry per CDR3 protein. The profile shows approximately 74,000 distinct CDR3 sequences, more than 13% of them singletons. Study observations and caveats: CD4 and private specificities were missed by VDJdb matching, which favored anti-spike CD8 responses.

The source is an adult who was a healthcare worker with PCR-confirmed SARS-CoV-2 infection or an uninfected control (not recorded which). The chain carries TRBV5-1 and TRBJ2-7; the D gene could be TRBD1 or TRBD2 (5 bases each). Sequencing was carried out using whole blood. The CDR3 sequence: CASSLGDGTYEQYF. CDR3 sequence (DNA): TGCGCCAGCAGCTTGGGGGACGGAACCTACGAGCAGTACTTC. Complete variable domain (other parts from reference TRBV5-1 and TRBJ2-7): KAGVTQTPRYLIKTRGQQVTLSCSPISGHRSVSWYQQTPGQGLQFLFEYFSETQRNKGNFPGRFSGRQFSNSRSEMNVSTLELGDSALYLCASSLGDGTYEQYFGPGTRLTVT.